The 6 T cell receptor beta chains listed next were all sequenced from one sample in a study of T-cell memory formation after mild COVID-19. TCRdb itself ran the 5' RACE reads through MiXCR, one entry per CDR3 protein. The sample includes around 250,000 distinct CDR3 sequences, 15% to 19% of them seen just once. Sample: PBMCs or a T cell subset sorted from them (not recorded which). These receptors originate from an adult woman who had mild COVID-19 (a few samples of this study predate the infection). Cell type and time point are not known.

DNA of the CDR3: TGCGCCAGCAGCTTTATTGACATATACACCGGGGAGCTGTTTTTT. Encoded protein: CASSFIDIYTGELFF. The chain combines TRBV5-1 with TRBJ2-2; no definite D call. Germline V gene data show CDR1 as SGHRS and CDR2 as YFSETQ. Between the trimmed V and J ends, which lost 2 bases and 3 bases, there was a span of 11 bases. This CDR3 has 15 residues. The variable domain in full, with the rest retrieved from reference TRBV5-1 and TRBJ2-2, is KAGVTQTPRYLIKTRGQQVTLSCSPISGHRSVSWYQQTPGQGLQFLFEYFSETQRNKGNFPGRFSGRQFSNSRSEMNVSTLELGDSALYLCASSFIDIYTGELFFGEGSRLTVL.

This clonotype was observed a handful of times. This chain uses TRBV25-1 with TRBJ2-7, with D perhaps assigned TRBD1 or TRBD2 (6 bases each). With 4 bases removed from V and 3 bases from J, the gap between germline ends came to 10 bases. This CDR3 is 13 amino acids long. Germline CDR1 is MGHDK and CDR2 is SYGVNS. The CDR3 bases are TGTGCCAGCAGTGTACAGGGACTCTACGAGCAGTACTTC. The encoded protein is CASSVQGLYEQYF.

The chain joins TRBV5-1 to TRBJ2-5; 9 nucleotides line up with TRBD1. The trim removed 1 base at V and 4 bases at J, leaving 5 bases unmatched. CDR1 SGHRS and CDR2 YFSETQ come from the germline V gene. This CDR3 region has 15 residues. The DNA for the CDR3 is TGCGCCAGCAGCTTGTCCGGACAGGGGTCAGAGACCCAGTACTTC. It yields the protein CASSLSGQGSETQYF.

This clonotype was seen at least ten times. The V call is TRBV6-6, the J call TRBJ2-7, with D perhaps being TRBD1 or TRBD2 (5 bases each). Germline CDR1 MNHNY, CDR2 SVGAGI (reference sequence). Trimming shortened V by 7 bases and J by 9 bases, and 22 bases separated the two germline ends. The CDR3 has 14 amino acids. DNA of the CDR3: TGTGCCAGCAAACAAGGGGCCGGGGCATTGTGGCAGTACTTC. Translated: CASKQGAGALWQYF.

There are a few counts of this clonotype. This chain joins TRBV5-1 and TRBJ1-2, with 10 bases identical to TRBD1. CDR1 and CDR2 from the germline V gene are SGHRS and YFSETQ. The V segment lost 4 bases and the J segment 6 bases; nucleotides outside the gene matches: 6. The CDR3 is made up of 14 amino acids. The CDR3 loop reads CASSPSGQGNGYTF. The CDR3, as DNA: TGCGCCAGCAGCCCCTCGGGACAGGGGAATGGCTACACCTTC.

This chain uses TRBV9 with TRBJ2-3, with 13 bases fitting TRBD2. Trimming cost V 3 bases and J 5 bases; bases outside gene matches: 6. This CDR3 is 16 amino acids long. Germline V gene data show CDR1 as SGDLS and CDR2 as YYNGEE. CDR3 sequence (DNA): TGTGCCAGCAGCGCCGGACTAGCGGGGGCCGGAGATACGCAGTATTTT. This translates into CASSAGLAGAGDTQYF.